This paragraph reports one T cell receptor (beta chain). The target antigen is unknown. The V segment lost 3 bases and the J segment 5 bases; nucleotides outside the gene matches: 1. The CDR3 consists of 14 residues. Germline V gene lookup returns CDR1 SGHTA and CDR2 FQGNSA. This specimen belongs to a study of T cell responses to AZD1222 COVID-19 vaccine. Regarding the study as a whole: Along spike, vaccine-associated CD4 TCRs were found throughout, with dominance at 160-218 and 743-854. Donor demographics were predominantly white British with a female majority; clonal diversity may be underestimated. Variant regions that are unmutated are reportedly the target of nearly half of spike-specific TCRs. Baseline serology detected seropositivity in only six or seven AZD1222 recipients.

TCRdb's table, derived via immunoSEQ multiplex PCR, lists solely in-frame clones and lacks some. The sample has about 92,000 clones; roughly 90% are singletons. The chain recombines TRBV7-2 with TRBJ1-4; 9 bases are shared with TRBD1. The source material was peripheral blood, sampled on day 0 of AZD1222 vaccination. The receptor comes from an adult in good health. The chain's CDR3 is CASSFGTGNEKLFF. In nucleotides, the CDR3 is TGTGCCAGCAGCTTTGGGACAGGGAATGAAAAACTGTTTTTT.